The source of this T cell receptor beta chain is a study of T cells after yellow fever vaccination. Turning to the study itself: Low-cell-number fractions were prepared with SMART-Seq v4 Ultra Low Input.

This clonotype showed up many times. Making TCR cDNA involved 5'RACE template switching, which added UMIs and a universal primer site. TCRdb called the 5' RACE reads again in MiXCR, with one record for every CDR3 protein. The sample lists about 13,000 distinct CDR3 sequences, 4% to 6% seen once, with less than 55% in the top ten. The CDR3 is made up of 14 amino acids. CDR1 is SQVTM, CDR2 ANQGSEA, per germline. V lost 7 bases to trimming and J lost 5 bases; unmatched junction nucleotides: 5. Source: PBMCs, either bulk or a sorted T-cell subset (CD4+, CD8+, memory, or dextramer-sorted; not recorded which), taken 45 days after the yellow fever booster vaccination. This sequence originates from a man aged 30-40 years who received the YFV17D yellow fever vaccine. V gene TRBV29-1 combines with J gene TRBJ2-5, with TRBD2 identical over 15 bases. The CDR3 spells CSGTSGRAFETQYF. Here the CDR3 DNA reads TGCAGCGGGACTAGCGGGAGGGCCTTTGAGACCCAGTACTTC.